Sequencing of this T cell receptor beta chain was carried out in a study of cytomegalovirus exposure and HLA in healthy donors. CDR1 SQVTM and CDR2 ANQGSEA come from the germline V gene. The CDR3 totals 14 residues. V lost 8 bases and J 4 bases, leaving 19 bases between the germline ends. Use of 60 Vbeta and 13 Jbeta primers characterized the PCR. Libraries were prepared by immunoSEQ multiplex PCR; TCRdb keeps only in-frame clonotypes and omits some of them. The sample contains hundreds of thousands of clones, 77% of which appear only once. Sequencing input: PBMCs. This receptor was taken from a woman aged 55-75 years in good health and CMV-seropositive. The V gene is TRBV29-1, the J gene TRBJ2-3; D is unresolved. CDR3 DNA sequence: TGCAGCACCTGTTGGTCTGTGAGTTCAGATACGCAGTATTTT. It translates to CSTCWSVSSDTQYF.